These 15 T cell receptor beta chains were all obtained from the same sample, sequenced in a study of T cells in Graves' hyperthyroidism and ophthalmopathy. Amplified regions were TCR beta CDR3 sequences from RNA transcripts. First-round RT-PCR targeting the TCR CDR3 was performed with the HTBI primer set. TCRdb recomputed calls from the multiplex PCR reads with MiXCR, one row per CDR3 protein. Altogether fewer than 750,000 distinct CDR3 sequences are present, roughly 15% being singletons, with the ten largest covering 12%. Sequences were obtained from blood. The receptors shown here come from a woman aged 50 to 60 with Graves' ophthalmopathy.

The sample holds many counts of this clonotype. The genes are TRBV7-2 and TRBJ1-3, with D tentatively TRBD1 (5 bases). The CDR3 has 13 amino acids. The germline V gene encodes CDR1 SGHTA and CDR2 FQGNSA. Trimming shortened V by 1 base and J by 4 bases, and 5 bases separated the two germline ends. CDR3 loop: CASSLGGGNTIYF. The CDR3 coding sequence is TGTGCCAGCAGCTTAGGGGGCGGAAACACCATATATTTT.

Many counts were recorded for this clonotype. The V and J genes are TRBV15 and TRBJ1-3; D remains ambiguous. The germline gives CDR1 LNHNV, CDR2 YYDKDF (reference sequence). This CDR3 is built from 15 residues. V lost 6 bases and J 0 bases, leaving 12 bases between the germline ends. CDR3 sequence reads: CATRDDGSSGNTIYF. The CDR3 DNA reads TGTGCCACCAGGGATGACGGATCCTCTGGAAACACCATATATTTT.

The genes are TRBV6-4 and TRBJ2-1; D is perhaps TRBD1 (5 bases). This CDR3 is built from 16 residues. V was cut by 2 bases and J by 2 bases, with 13 bases left in between. Germline lookup yields CDR1 MRHNA and CDR2 SNTAGT. The CDR3 DNA follows: TGTGCCAGCAGTGACAGGGGCAGTGGAACCTACAATGAGCAGTTCTTC. Amino acid sequence: CASSDRGSGTYNEQFF.

This clonotype was seen ten or more times. This chain uses TRBV5-1 with TRBJ2-6; D is unresolved. Germline CDR1 and CDR2: SGHRS and YFSETQ. The length of the CDR3 is 15 residues. Trimming cost V 4 bases and J 4 bases, with 12 bases left between them. CDR3 residues: CASSPLPLGANVLTF. Here the CDR3 DNA reads TGCGCCAGCAGCCCACTCCCTCTGGGGGCCAACGTCCTGACTTTC.

This clonotype was seen many times. The CDR3 coding sequence is TGTGCCAGCAGTCAACTACCCGGGGCCATACAGCGTGATACGCAGTATTTT. Amino acids: CASSQLPGAIQRDTQYF. The chain carries TRBV28 and TRBJ2-3, with D perhaps TRBD1 or TRBD2 (5 bases each). Germline V gene data show CDR1 as MDHEN and CDR2 as SYDVKM. This CDR3 contains 17 residues. Trimming stripped 5 bases from V and 6 bases from J, with 24 bases between.

The table lists this clonotype with a count of one. The chain combines TRBV5-1 with TRBJ2-1, with 13 nucleotides matching TRBD2. The germline V gene has CDR1 SGHRS and CDR2 YFSETQ. The CDR3 runs to 16 residues. Trimming cost V 1 base and J 7 bases; bases outside gene matches: 5. The CDR3 nucleotides read TGCGCCAGCAGCTTGAGGACTAGCGGGAGTTCGAATGAGCAGTTCTTC. Translating gives CASSLRTSGSSNEQFF.

Regarding this clonotype: It may be a read error: a sequence one base away is much more abundant. This chain uses TRBV30 with TRBJ1-2; D gene unclear. The CDR3 sequence is 9 residues long. Germline V gene data show CDR1 as GTSNPN and CDR2 as SVGIG (reference sequence). The V end was cut by 5 bases, the J end by 9 bases, with 7 bases between. CDR3 coding DNA: TGTGCCTGGGGTTATTGCTACACCTTC. Amino acids: CAWGYCYTF.

This clonotype was detected many times. This chain joins TRBV28 and TRBJ1-5, with 8 bases identical to TRBD1. Per germline, CDR1 MDHEN and CDR2 SYDVKM. The V gene end was trimmed by 3 bases and the J gene end by 6 bases; junction bases not matched to a gene: 4. This CDR3 spans 14 amino acids. CDR3 amino acids: CASSFRGQFQPQHF. The CDR3 DNA reads as TGTGCCAGCAGTTTCAGGGGGCAGTTTCAGCCCCAGCATTTT.

This clonotype was counted a few times. The J gene is TRBJ1-5, the V gene TRBV7-2; D gene uncertain. The CDR3 length is 15 residues. Trimming stripped 0 bases from V and 7 bases from J, with 13 bases between. Germline values: CDR1 SGHTA, CDR2 FQGNSA. The CDR3 loop reads CASSLAWRSAQPQHF. CDR3 nucleotides: TGTGCCAGCAGCTTAGCGTGGAGGTCGGCCCAGCCCCAGCATTTT.

This clonotype was seen many times. The chain combines TRBV30 with TRBJ2-7; no clear D. This CDR3 comprises 13 residues. Germline values: CDR1 GTSNPN, CDR2 SVGIG (reference sequence). V dropped 5 bases and J dropped 3 bases, with 14 bases sitting between them. The CDR3: CAWELRNNYEQYF. CDR3 in DNA: TGTGCCTGGGAGCTAAGAAACAACTACGAGCAGTACTTC.

This clonotype has a handful of counts. The rearrangement joins TRBV27 to TRBJ2-3; weak D call: TRBD2 (5 bases). The CDR3 spans 15 residues. Trimming left V 3 bases short and J 0 bases short, with 10 bases between. Germline-derived CDR1 and CDR2 are MNHEY and SMNVEV (reference sequence). CDR3 region: CASSFYGGSTDTQYF. CDR3 nucleotides: TGTGCCAGCAGTTTCTACGGAGGTAGCACAGATACGCAGTATTTT.

As regards this clonotype: This may be a read error, as it is one base from a much larger clone. This rearrangement joins TRBV6-2 or TRBV6-3 to TRBJ2-1, with TRBD2 identical over 11 bases. The CDR3 extends over 15 amino acids. Trimming cost V 8 bases and J 7 bases; bases outside gene matches: 10. Germline V gene sequence: CDR1 MNHEY, CDR2 SVGEGT. The CDR3 sequence is CASSKGASGRNEQFF. In DNA, the CDR3 is TGTGCCAGCTCTAAAGGGGCTAGCGGGAGGAATGAGCAGTTCTTC.

The chain links TRBV4-1 to TRBJ2-2; TRBD2 matches at 10 bases. CDR3 length: 17 amino acids. The J segment lost 0 bases and the V segment lost 4 bases, leaving 5 bases of the junction unmatched. Germline V gene sequence: CDR1 MGHRA, CDR2 YSYEKL. In DNA form, the CDR3 reads TGCGCCAGCAGCCCTCTAGCGGGAGTCGCGAACACCGGGGAGCTGTTTTTT. It encodes CASSPLAGVANTGELFF.

The CDR3 reads CASSPPFDNEQFF. The CDR3 bases are TGTGCCAGCAGCCCTCCGTTCGACAATGAGCAGTTCTTC. The chain couples TRBV7-3 to TRBJ2-1; D remains unclear. Germline CDR1 is SGHTA and CDR2 is FQGTGA. Trimming removed 5 bases from V and 5 bases from J, with 10 bases in between. This CDR3 region has 13 residues.

This clonotype was recorded at least ten times. V gene TRBV7-9 combines with J gene TRBJ2-7; 7 nucleotides agree with TRBD2. Trimming cost V 1 base and J 0 bases; bases outside gene matches: 3. Germline V CDR1 and CDR2: SEHNR, FQNEAQ (reference sequence). This CDR3 region has 15 residues. Here the CDR3 reads CASSLEGGISYEQYF. For the CDR3, the DNA is TGTGCCAGCAGCTTAGAGGGAGGGATCTCCTACGAGCAGTACTTC.